The TCR beta chain described here comes from a study of blood T cell repertoires in COVID-19. Study summary: From T cells, B-cell-depleted T cells, or PBMCs came the material, which was cDNA or gDNA.

The protocol was immunoSEQ multiplex PCR, while the TCRdb copy is restricted to in-frame clones and leaves out a portion. The sample consists of about 440,000 clones, 88% of them appearing once. Deletions cut 7 bases from V and 1 base from J, with 12 bases between. The CDR3 contains 13 residues. Germline values: CDR1 SGHRS, CDR2 YFSETQ. This receptor was obtained from a woman aged 50 to 65 with COVID-19, enrolled during active disease. The chain joins TRBV5-1 to TRBJ2-7, with D unresolved. Sequenced sample: peripheral blood. The CDR3 reads CASSPQNSYEQYF. CDR3 coding DNA: TGCGCCAGCTCCCCTCAGAATTCCTACGAGCAGTACTTC.